This is a list of T cell receptor beta chains from one sample in a study of cytomegalovirus exposure and HLA in healthy donors. Assay used: immunoSEQ multiplex PCR; TCRdb lists only in-frame clones, some missing. The sample has 110,000 or so clones; around 77% are singletons. Sequenced sample: PBMCs. These receptors all stem from a woman in her forties in good health and CMV-seropositive. Both conserved end residues are part of each CDR3. Each record gives: CDR3 protein, CDR3 length, V gene.

CDR3 protein: CSVTGTSGMIHEQFF; CDR3 length: 15; V gene: TRBV29-1
CDR3 protein: CASREGGSASYEQYF; CDR3 length: 15; V gene: TRBV6-6
CDR3 protein: CASSEQYTDTQYF; CDR3 length: 13; V gene: TRBV5-1
CDR3 protein: CAITGTSGSEQYF; CDR3 length: 13; V gene: TRBV2
CDR3 protein: CASSGTGGYGYTF; CDR3 length: 13; V gene: TRBV27
CDR3 protein: CASSDSGEAGELFF; CDR3 length: 14; V gene: TRBV28
CDR3 protein: CASSPGTAEAFF; CDR3 length: 12; V gene: TRBV4-2
CDR3 protein: CASSSWAGGEAFF; CDR3 length: 13; V gene: TRBV6-4
CDR3 protein: CATSRDRTGTGELFF; CDR3 length: 15; V gene: TRBV15
CDR3 protein: CASTEWDSKETQYF; CDR3 length: 14; V gene: TRBV6-1
CDR3 protein: CASSILAGDTQYF; CDR3 length: 13; V gene: TRBV25-1
CDR3 protein: CASSQAENQYF; CDR3 length: 11; V gene: TRBV14
CDR3 protein: CASSQGGARTEAFF; CDR3 length: 14; V gene: TRBV28
CDR3 protein: CASSGNTNTEAFF; CDR3 length: 13; V gene: TRBV6-1
CDR3 protein: CASRLAGSYNEQFF; CDR3 length: 14; V gene: TRBV10-2
CDR3 protein: CASSERGTGGGYTF; CDR3 length: 14; V gene: TRBV2
CDR3 protein: CASSEVYAGAAGNTIYF; CDR3 length: 17; V gene: TRBV5-1
CDR3 protein: CASSLVGEGADTQYF; CDR3 length: 15; V gene: TRBV5-1
CDR3 protein: CASSTIAGGTDTQYF; CDR3 length: 15; V gene: TRBV10-1
CDR3 protein: CASSLVPGVGETQYF; CDR3 length: 15; V gene: TRBV5-1
CDR3 protein: CASSLLGQGLFSYEQYF; CDR3 length: 17; V gene: TRBV11-2
CDR3 protein: CASSFGTGDRETQYF; CDR3 length: 15; V gene: TRBV5-1
CDR3 protein: CASSPASGDTNEQFF; CDR3 length: 15; V gene: TRBV18
CDR3 protein: CASSKNRGDTEAFF; CDR3 length: 14; V gene: TRBV7-9
CDR3 protein: CATSREGTGLQYF; CDR3 length: 13; V gene: TRBV15
CDR3 protein: CASSFSGSRAFF; CDR3 length: 12; V gene: TRBV5-4
CDR3 protein: CASSYLTGYNEQFF; CDR3 length: 14; V gene: TRBV28